This is a list of T cell receptor beta chains from one sample in a study of blood T cell repertoires in COVID-19. Sequencing used immunoSEQ multiplex PCR; TCRdb keeps in-frame clones, though not all of them. The data contain about 32,000 clones, just over 90% of them singletons. The sequenced sample was peripheral blood. The origin of the receptors is a male donor with active COVID-19. The CDR3 runs from the conserved cysteine through the conserved F or W. Each record gives: V gene, J gene, clone size, D gene, CDR3 DNA, CDR3 protein. D genes are given only for firm matches. Rows give clone size only sometimes, using once, few, many, or a class for an expanded clone.

>TRBV4-1|TRBJ2-5|.|.
TGCGCCAGCAGCCGCGAGGGAGACGGGGAGACCCAGTACTTC
CASSREGDGETQYF
>TRBV7-2|TRBJ1-3|.|.
TGTGCCAGCAGCTTAGGTGGAGGCTCTGGAAACACCATATATTTT
CASSLGGGSGNTIYF
>TRBV5-4|TRBJ1-2|.|TRBD1
TGTGCCAGCAGCTTGCCTGGGACAGGGAATAACTATGGCTACACCTTC
CASSLPGTGNNYGYTF
>TRBV28|TRBJ2-5|.|TRBD1
TGTGCCAGCATCCAGGGGGTGCAGTGGGAGACCCAGTACTTC
CASIQGVQWETQYF
>TRBV30|TRBJ2-3|.|TRBD2
TGTGCCTGGAGTGTGAATCTAGCGGGGGGGTATACAGATACGCAGTATTTT
CAWSVNLAGGYTDTQYF
>TRBV9|TRBJ2-3|.|TRBD2
TGTGCCAGCAGCGTACCAGCCCCGGGAGGGGATACGCAGTATTTT
CASSVPAPGGDTQYF
>TRBV11-2|TRBJ2-7|.|TRBD1
TGTGCCAGCAGCCGTGGACAGGTTTCCTACGAGCAGTACTTC
CASSRGQVSYEQYF
>TRBV6-2/TRBV6-3|TRBJ1-1|.|.
TGTGCCAGCAGTCGTATGAACACTGAAGCTTTCTTT
CASSRMNTEAFF
>TRBV5-6|TRBJ2-7|.|.
TGTGCCAGCAGCTTGTGGCCCCGTGAGCGGTACTTC
CASSLWPRERYF
>TRBV7-3|TRBJ1-1|.|.
TGTGCCAGCAGCTTAACGATTAGTCCGGAGACTGAAGCTTTCTTT
CASSLTISPETEAFF
>TRBV2|TRBJ2-7|.|.
TGTGCCAGCAGTGAAATGCGGGGGCAAACCTACGAGCAGTACTTC
CASSEMRGQTYEQYF
>TRBV6-2/TRBV6-3|TRBJ2-1|.|.
TGTGCCAGCAGTTGGATCCCCAATAGCAACAATGAGCAGTTCTTC
CASSWIPNSNNEQFF
>TRBV5-1|TRBJ1-4|.|.
TGCGCCAGCAGCTTGACAGCAACTAATGAAAAACTGTTTTTT
CASSLTATNEKLFF
>TRBV6-6|TRBJ2-7|.|TRBD2
TGTGCCAGCAGGAGTAGCGGGGCCCTCTACGAGCAGTACTTC
CASRSSGALYEQYF
>TRBV27|TRBJ1-2|.|.
TGTGCCAGCAGTTTAAGGGGAAACTATGGCTACACCTTC
CASSLRGNYGYTF
>TRBV6-6|TRBJ2-3|.|.
TGTGCCAGCAGTTTAGTGTCCGATACGCAGTATTTT
CASSLVSDTQYF
>TRBV30|TRBJ1-2|.|.
TGTGCCTGGAGTAAACTCAACTATGGCTACACCTTC
CAWSKLNYGYTF
>TRBV27|TRBJ1-5|.|TRBD1
TGTGCCAGCAGCCAACAGGGGACGAGTCAGCCCCAGCATTTT
CASSQQGTSQPQHF
>TRBV9|TRBJ1-3|.|.
TGTGCCAGCAGCGTAGTAGGGGGACGAGGAAACACCATATATTTT
CASSVVGGRGNTIYF
>TRBV7-2|TRBJ1-5|.|TRBD1
TGTGCCAGCAGCTTAGAATGGCAGGGGGGATACCAGCCCCAGCATTTT
CASSLEWQGGYQPQHF
>TRBV5-4|TRBJ1-1|.|.
TGTGCCAGCAGCTTGACGATTTTGCGAGATACTGAAGCTTTCTTT
CASSLTILRDTEAFF
>TRBV19|TRBJ1-6|.|TRBD1
TGTGCCAGTAGTACCGGGACAGTTTATAATTCACCCCTCCACTTT
CASSTGTVYNSPLHF
>TRBV6-2/TRBV6-3|TRBJ2-1|once|.
TGTGCCAGCAGTTACAGGGCGGGGAGATACAATGAGCAGTTCTTC
CASSYRAGRYNEQFF
>TRBV30|TRBJ2-3|.|.
TGTGCCCTCGAGCGTTTTATTAGCACAGATACGCAGTATTTT
CALERFISTDTQYF
>TRBV5-4|TRBJ1-2|few|TRBD1
TGTGCCAGCAGTACCGGACAGGGACGGGGAGGCTACACCTTC
CASSTGQGRGGYTF
>TRBV7-2|TRBJ1-1|.|.
TGTGCCAGCAGCCCACGCGGGGGGGGTAGGGCTGAAGCTTTCTTT
CASSPRGGGRAEAFF
>TRBV5-8|TRBJ2-5|.|TRBD1
TGTGCCAGCAGCCGGGGACAGCGTGAAGGGGCCCAGTACTTC
CASSRGQREGAQYF
>TRBV6-1|TRBJ2-3|.|TRBD2
TGTGCCAGCAGTGACGGGCGGGGGGGCAGCACAGATACGCAGTATTTT
CASSDGRGGSTDTQYF
>TRBV7-9|TRBJ1-6|.|.
TGTGCCAGCAGCTCTGGACAGTACTATAATTCACCCCTCCACTTT
CASSSGQYYNSPLHF
>TRBV7-8|TRBJ1-5|few|.
TGTGCCAGCAGCTTAGCGGACTATCAGCCCCAGCATTTT
CASSLADYQPQHF
>TRBV29-1|TRBJ1-1|.|TRBD1
TGCAGCGTTGGGGACAGGGGAGCTTTCTTT
CSVGDRGAFF
>TRBV7-9|TRBJ1-2|.|TRBD1
TGTGCCAGCAGCTTAGTAGGGACAGGGGGTACTTCCCGCGGCTACACCTTC
CASSLVGTGGTSRGYTF
>TRBV9|TRBJ2-3|.|TRBD2
TGTGCCAGCAGCGTTCTAGCGGGGGCTAGCACAGATACGCAGTATTTT
CASSVLAGASTDTQYF
>TRBV9|TRBJ2-5|.|TRBD2
TGTGCCAGCAGCGCGGGGGGACTAGCGGGGAGAGAGACCCAGTACTTC
CASSAGGLAGRETQYF
>TRBV18|TRBJ2-7|.|.
TGTGCCAGCTCAGCACTGGGGGGCGAGCAGTACTTC
CASSALGGEQYF